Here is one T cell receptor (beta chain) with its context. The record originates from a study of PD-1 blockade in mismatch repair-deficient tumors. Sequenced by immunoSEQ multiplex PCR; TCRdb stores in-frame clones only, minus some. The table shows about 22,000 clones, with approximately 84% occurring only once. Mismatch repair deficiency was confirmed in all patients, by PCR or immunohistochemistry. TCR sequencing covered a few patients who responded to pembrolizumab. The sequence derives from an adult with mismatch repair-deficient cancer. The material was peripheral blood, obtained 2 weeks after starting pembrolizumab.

The CDR3 loop reads CASSPPMAGGYGYTF. The CDR3 DNA reads as TGTGCCAGCTCACCTCCAATGGCGGGCGGCTATGGCTACACCTTC. The gene calls are TRBV18 and TRBJ1-2; D is undetermined. This CDR3 contains 15 residues. Deletions cut 3 bases from V and 4 bases from J, with 15 bases between. Germline assignment: CDR1 KGHSH and CDR2 LQKENI.